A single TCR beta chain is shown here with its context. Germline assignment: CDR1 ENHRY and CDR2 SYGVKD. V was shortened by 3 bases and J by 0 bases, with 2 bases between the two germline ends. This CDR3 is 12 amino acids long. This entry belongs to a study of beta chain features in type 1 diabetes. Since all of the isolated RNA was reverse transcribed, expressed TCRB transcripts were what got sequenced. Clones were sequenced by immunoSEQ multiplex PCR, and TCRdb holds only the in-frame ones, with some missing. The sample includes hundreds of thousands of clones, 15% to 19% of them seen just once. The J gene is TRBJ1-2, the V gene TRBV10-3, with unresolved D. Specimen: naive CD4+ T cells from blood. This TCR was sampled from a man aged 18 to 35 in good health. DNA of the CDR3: TGTGCCATCAGTGAAGCTAACTATGGCTACACCTTC. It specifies CAISEANYGYTF.